This TCR beta chain stems from a study of T cells in Graves' hyperthyroidism and ophthalmopathy. Study-level points and caveats: In simple terms, a model built on 13 V-J features told ophthalmopathy apart from stable hyperthyroidism.

Amplification of TCR beta CDR3 regions used RNA as the template. HTBI primers were employed in a first-round RT-PCR of the TCR CDR3. From the multiplex PCR reads, TCRdb called clonotypes with MiXCR, one entry per CDR3 protein. The data contain roughly 380,000 distinct CDR3 sequences, about 15% of them seen just once; the ten biggest clones take up 8% to 13%. Germline CDR1 is SGHAT and CDR2 is FQNNGV. This CDR3 spans 16 amino acids. V was clipped by 1 base and J by 6 bases; unmatched bases: 3. This clonotype was seen repeatedly, ten times or more. Its target is not known. Sequencing was performed on blood. The receptor was derived from a woman in her sixties or seventies with Graves' hyperthyroidism. The V gene is TRBV11-2, the J gene TRBJ2-5; 15 nucleotides match TRBD2. The chain's CDR3 is CASSLVGTSGRQTQYF. CDR3 nucleotides: TGTGCCAGCAGCTTAGTAGGGACTAGCGGGAGGCAGACCCAGTACTTC.